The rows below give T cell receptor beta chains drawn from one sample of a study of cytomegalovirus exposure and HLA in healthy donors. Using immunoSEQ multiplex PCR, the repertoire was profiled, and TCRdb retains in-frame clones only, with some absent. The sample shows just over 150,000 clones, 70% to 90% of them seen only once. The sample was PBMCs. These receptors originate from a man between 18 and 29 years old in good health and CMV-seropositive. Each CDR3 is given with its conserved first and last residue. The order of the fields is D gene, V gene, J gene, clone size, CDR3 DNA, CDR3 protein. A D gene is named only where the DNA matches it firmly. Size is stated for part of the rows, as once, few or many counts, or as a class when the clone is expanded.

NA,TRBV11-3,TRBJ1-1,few,TGTGCCAGCAGTCGGGGTGAGAACACTGAAGCTTTCTTT,CASSRGENTEAFF
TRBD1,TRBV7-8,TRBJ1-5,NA,TGTGCCAGCAGTGACGGGACAGGGAGAGGCAGGCCCCAGCATTTT,CASSDGTGRGRPQHF
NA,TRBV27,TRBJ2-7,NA,TGTGCCAGCAAACGCGGGACCGGGCTCTACGAGCAGTACTTC,CASKRGTGLYEQYF
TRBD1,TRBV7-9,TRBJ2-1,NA,TGTGCCAGCAGCTTGACAGGGGCCCTTAACAATGAGCAGTTCTTC,CASSLTGALNNEQFF
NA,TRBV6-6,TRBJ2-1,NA,TGTGCCAGCAGTTATCTGACAACATTCCTGGGTGGTGAGCAGTTCTTC,CASSYLTTFLGGEQFF
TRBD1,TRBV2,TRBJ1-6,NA,TGTGCCAGCCTGGGACAGCAAATCTATAATTCACCCCTCCACTTT,CASLGQQIYNSPLHF
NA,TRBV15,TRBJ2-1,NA,TGTGCCACCAGCAGAGTGGAGCAGTACAATGAGCAGTTCTTC,CATSRVEQYNEQFF
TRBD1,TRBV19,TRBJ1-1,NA,TGTGCCAGTAACGTACAGGGGAGCACTGAAGCTTTCTTT,CASNVQGSTEAFF
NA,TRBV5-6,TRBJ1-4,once,TGTGCCAGCAGCTTGGCAGGGAATGAAAAACTGTTTTTT,CASSLAGNEKLFF
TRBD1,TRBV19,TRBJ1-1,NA,TGTGCCAGTAGGCGGACAGGCGAGGCTTTCTTT,CASRRTGEAFF
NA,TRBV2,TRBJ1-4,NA,TGTGCCAGCATTCCCCTTCCTGCAACTAATGAAAAACTGTTTTTT,CASIPLPATNEKLFF
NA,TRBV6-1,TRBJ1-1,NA,TGTGCCAGCAGTGCGACAGCCAACACTGAAGCTTTCTTT,CASSATANTEAFF
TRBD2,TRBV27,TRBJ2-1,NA,TGTGCCAGCAGTTCACCCTATGGGGGGGGTGCGGATGAGCAGTTCTTC,CASSSPYGGGADEQFF
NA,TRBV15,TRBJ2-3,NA,TGTGCCACCAGCAGAGGGGCAGGACACGACACAGATACGCAGTATTTT,CATSRGAGHDTDTQYF
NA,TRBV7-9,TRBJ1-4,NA,TGTGCCAGCAGCTTCACAGGGCGCCCTGATGAAAAACTGTTTTTT,CASSFTGRPDEKLFF
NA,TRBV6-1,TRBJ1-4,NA,TGTGCCAGCAGGCCGGGTACTCCCGAAAAACTGTTTTTT,CASRPGTPEKLFF
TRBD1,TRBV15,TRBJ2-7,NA,TGTGCCACCAGCAGGCGGGACAGGGATGACGAGCAGTACTTC,CATSRRDRDDEQYF
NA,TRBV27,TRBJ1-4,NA,TGTGCCAGCAGTTTATCGGCAAATGAAAAACTGTTTTTT,CASSLSANEKLFF
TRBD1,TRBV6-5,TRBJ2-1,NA,TGTGCCAGCAGTTACGTGGGACAGGGGGTTGAGCAGTTCTTC,CASSYVGQGVEQFF
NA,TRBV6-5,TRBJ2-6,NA,TGTGCCAGCAGCTTGAACAGGGCTGGGGCCAACGTCCTGACTTTC,CASSLNRAGANVLTF
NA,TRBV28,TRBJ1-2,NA,TGTGCCAGCAGTTTGGCCCCTTATGGCTACACCTTC,CASSLAPYGYTF
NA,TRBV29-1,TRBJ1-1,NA,TGCAGCGTTGCGGGGTCGGCGGCTGGTGACACTGAAGCTTTCTTT,CSVAGSAAGDTEAFF
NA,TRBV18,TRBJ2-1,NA,TGTGCCAGCTCAGGAAGCGCTAGCGTCTACAATGAGCAGTTCTTC,CASSGSASVYNEQFF
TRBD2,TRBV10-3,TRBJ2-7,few,TGTGCCAGCAGTGATCGACTAGCGGGGGGATACGAGCAGTACTTC,CASSDRLAGGYEQYF
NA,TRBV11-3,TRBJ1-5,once,TGTGCCAGCAGCCCGGGGGAGAATCAGCCCCAGCATTTT,CASSPGENQPQHF
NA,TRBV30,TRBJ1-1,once,TGTGCCTGGAGTGAACCAGGGATCACTGAAGCTTTCTTT,CAWSEPGITEAFF
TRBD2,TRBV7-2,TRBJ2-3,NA,TGTGCCAGCAGCTTAAGACTAGCGGGCACAGCTACGCAGTATTTT,CASSLRLAGTATQYF
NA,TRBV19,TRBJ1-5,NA,TGTGCCAGCCGCCAGGGGTATAGCAATCAGCCCCAGCATTTT,CASRQGYSNQPQHF
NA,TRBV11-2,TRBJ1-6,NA,TGTGCCAGCAGCTCTAGTAATCTATACCGGGATCCCAGGACTTCACCCCTCCACTTT,CASSSSNLYRDPRTSPLHF
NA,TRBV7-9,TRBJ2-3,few,TGTGCCAGCAGCTCCTTCACAGATACGCAGTATTTT,CASSSFTDTQYF
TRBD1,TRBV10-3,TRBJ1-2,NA,TGTGCCATCTCCGGACAGGGGTTCGGCTACACCTTC,CAISGQGFGYTF
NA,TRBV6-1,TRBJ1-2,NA,TGTGCCAGCATTCCGGACTCAAACTATGGCTACACCTTC,CASIPDSNYGYTF
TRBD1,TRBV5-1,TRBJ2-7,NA,TGCGCCAGCAGCTTGGCCGAAACAGGGGACGAGCAGTACTTC,CASSLAETGDEQYF
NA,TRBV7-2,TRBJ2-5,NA,TGTGCCAGCAGCCTACTCGAAGAGACCCAGTACTTC,CASSLLEETQYF
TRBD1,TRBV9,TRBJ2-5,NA,TGTGCCAGCAGCGTAGCCACAGGGGGCGGTCGGGAGACCCAGTACTTC,CASSVATGGGRETQYF
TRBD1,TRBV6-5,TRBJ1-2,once,TGTGCCAGCGGCTCTCCGGGACAGGGGGCGCTGGGCTACACCTTC,CASGSPGQGALGYTF
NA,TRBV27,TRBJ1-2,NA,TGTGCCAGCAGCTTGGACGGGGTTAGTGATGGCTACACCTTC,CASSLDGVSDGYTF
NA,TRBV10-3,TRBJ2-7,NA,TGTGCCATCAGTGAGTCTAGGGGCGCCTACGAGCAGTACTTC,CAISESRGAYEQYF
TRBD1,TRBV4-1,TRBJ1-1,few,TGCGCCAGCAGCCCAGCCTGGGACAGGGGATTCATGAACACTGAAGCTTTCTTT,CASSPAWDRGFMNTEAFF
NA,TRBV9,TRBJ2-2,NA,TGTGCCAGCAGCGAGACGGGAAACACCGGGGAGCTGTTTTTT,CASSETGNTGELFF
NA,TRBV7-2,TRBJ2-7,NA,TGTGCCAGCAGCTTTAACTACGAGCAGTACTTC,CASSFNYEQYF
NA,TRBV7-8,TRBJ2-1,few,TGTGCCAGCAGCGCCAGGGGGGATGAGCAGTTCTTC,CASSARGDEQFF
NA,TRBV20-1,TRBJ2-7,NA,TGCAGTCCAAAGCAGGGCTACGAGCAGTACTTC,CSPKQGYEQYF
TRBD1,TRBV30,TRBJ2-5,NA,TGTGCCTGGACGGGACAGAAAGAGACCCAGTACTTC,CAWTGQKETQYF